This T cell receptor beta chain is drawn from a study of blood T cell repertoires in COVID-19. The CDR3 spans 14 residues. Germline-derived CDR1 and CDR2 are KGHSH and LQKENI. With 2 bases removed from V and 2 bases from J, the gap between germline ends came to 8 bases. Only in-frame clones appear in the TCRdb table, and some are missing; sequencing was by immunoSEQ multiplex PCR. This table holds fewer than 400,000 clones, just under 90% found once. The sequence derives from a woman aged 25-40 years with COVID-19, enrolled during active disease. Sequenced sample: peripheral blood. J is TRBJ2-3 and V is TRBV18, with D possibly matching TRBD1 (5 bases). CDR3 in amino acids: CASSPGHYTDTQYF. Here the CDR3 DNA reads TGTGCCAGCTCACCAGGACACTACACAGATACGCAGTATTTT.